A selection of T cell receptor beta chains follows, all from one sample in a study of shared clonotypes between healthy human individuals. Generated by immunoSEQ multiplex PCR, the TCRdb table keeps only in-frame clones and is missing some. The sample consists of roughly 1.4 million clones, approximately 98.5% of them appearing once. The material sequenced was naive CD4+ T cells sorted from blood. These receptors originate from a man younger than 45 in good health. The CDR3 runs from the conserved cysteine through the conserved F or W. D genes are given only for firm matches. Clone size, where shown, is once, few, many, or a class for clones that have expanded.

v_gene,d_gene,len,j_gene,abundance,CDR3aa,CDR3nt
TRBV10-2,NA,13,TRBJ2-1,NA,CASSESEYLRKFF,TGCGCCAGCAGTGAGTCCGAGTATTTGAGAAAATTCTTC
TRBV29-1,NA,17,TRBJ2-3,NA,CSVASGVDYAITDTQYF,TGCAGCGTTGCAAGTGGGGTGGACTACGCAATTACAGATACGCAGTATTTT
TRBV28,NA,14,TRBJ2-7,NA,CASSFGGTGYEQYF,TGTGCCAGCAGTTTCGGCGGGACGGGCTACGAGCAGTACTTC
TRBV5-4,NA,14,TRBJ1-1,NA,CASRAGIMNTEAFF,TGTGCCAGCAGGGCAGGAATAATGAACACTGAAGCTTTCTTT
TRBV5-1,NA,15,TRBJ2-2,NA,CASSLEDPNTGELFF,TGCGCCAGCAGCTTAGAAGATCCGAACACCGGGGAGCTGTTTTTT
TRBV7-2,TRBD2,14,TRBJ2-7,NA,CASSLSGGLYEQYF,TGTGCCAGCAGCTTGAGCGGGGGCCTCTACGAGCAGTACTTC
TRBV18,NA,14,TRBJ2-3,NA,CASSNSGSADTQYF,TGTGCCAGCTCTAACTCAGGGTCAGCAGATACGCAGTATTTT
TRBV28,NA,15,TRBJ2-1,NA,CASRGQRSSYNEQFF,TGTGCCAGCAGGGGTCAGCGGAGCTCCTACAATGAGCAGTTCTTC
TRBV5-1,TRBD2,15,TRBJ2-1,NA,CASSLGLAGKDEQFF,TGCGCCAGCAGCTTGGGACTAGCGGGAAAGGATGAGCAGTTCTTC
TRBV6-6,NA,11,TRBJ1-1,NA,CASSWNTEAFF,TGTGCCAGCAGCTGGAACACTGAAGCTTTCTTT
TRBV7-3,TRBD1,20,TRBJ2-2,once,CASSPSLWTGQPPNTGELFF,TGTGCCAGCAGCCCCTCATTGTGGACAGGGCAACCCCCGAACACCGGGGAGCTGTTTTTT
TRBV15,NA,11,TRBJ2-3,NA,CATSRDTAQYF,TGTGCCACCAGCAGAGATACCGCGCAGTATTTT
TRBV18,NA,12,TRBJ2-7,NA,CASSPWIEPRYF,TGTGCCAGCTCACCATGGATCGAGCCTCGGTACTTC
TRBV5-1,TRBD2,14,TRBJ2-5,NA,CASSFSSGRKTQYF,TGCGCCAGCAGCTTCTCTAGCGGGAGGAAGACCCAGTACTTC
TRBV7-7,NA,13,TRBJ1-1,NA,CASSLAANTEAFF,TGTGCTAGCAGCCTAGCGGCTAACACTGAAGCTTTCTTT
TRBV4-3,NA,15,TRBJ2-1,NA,CASSQDRGFLNEQFF,TGCGCCAGCAGCCAAGATCGGGGGTTTTTAAATGAGCAGTTCTTC
TRBV11-3,NA,12,TRBJ1-4,NA,CASSLNDEKLFF,TGTGCCAGCAGCTTAAACGATGAAAAACTGTTTTTT
TRBV25-1,TRBD1,15,TRBJ1-2,NA,CASSDLGQSNYGYTF,TGTGCCAGCAGTGATTTGGGACAGAGCAACTATGGCTACACCTTC
TRBV4-3,NA,12,TRBJ2-7,NA,CASSQALGKQYF,TGCGCCAGCAGCCAAGCGTTAGGCAAGCAGTACTTC
TRBV7-2,NA,14,TRBJ2-1,NA,CASSRDRFYNEQFF,TGTGCCAGCAGCCGCGACAGATTTTACAATGAGCAGTTCTTC
TRBV6-5,NA,14,TRBJ2-2,NA,CASSYSTATGELFF,TGTGCCAGCAGTTACTCGACCGCCACCGGGGAGCTGTTTTTT
TRBV11-3,TRBD1,13,TRBJ2-2,NA,CASSRQGVGELFF,TGTGCCAGCAGCCGTCAGGGGGTCGGGGAGCTGTTTTTT
TRBV7-9,TRBD1,14,TRBJ2-7,NA,CASSLWDRAYEQYF,TGTGCCAGCAGCTTATGGGACAGGGCCTACGAGCAGTACTTC
TRBV7-9,NA,15,TRBJ2-1,NA,CASSLARGGYNEQFF,TGTGCCAGCAGCTTAGCCAGGGGAGGTTACAATGAGCAGTTCTTC
TRBV28,NA,16,TRBJ2-7,NA,CASSLFGQGFSYEQYF,TGTGCCAGCAGTTTGTTTGGGCAGGGCTTCAGCTACGAGCAGTACTTC
TRBV25-1,NA,12,TRBJ2-3,few,CASSASTDTQYF,TGTGCCAGCAGTGCCAGCACAGATACGCAGTATTTT
TRBV7-7,NA,15,TRBJ2-2,NA,CASSSGQMNTGELFF,TGTGCTAGCAGCTCCGGACAGATGAACACCGGGGAGCTGTTTTTT
TRBV5-4,TRBD2,16,TRBJ2-2,NA,CASSLGLAVNTGELFF,TGTGCCAGCAGCTTGGGACTAGCGGTTAACACCGGGGAGCTGTTTTTT
TRBV6-5,NA,14,TRBJ1-4,NA,CASSYSGLDDKLFF,TGTGCCAGCAGTTACTCGGGGCTCGACGATAAACTGTTTTTT
TRBV2,TRBD1,13,TRBJ1-2,NA,CASRGGQGGGYTF,TGTGCCAGCAGGGGAGGACAGGGTGGCGGCTACACCTTC
TRBV11-3,TRBD2,16,TRBJ2-3,NA,CASSPGAGVLSDTQYF,TGTGCCAGCAGCCCAGGAGCGGGAGTACTTTCAGATACGCAGTATTTT